This paragraph covers one T cell receptor beta chain sequence. Per the original methods: From reference gene primer amplification, estimates of nucleated cell counts were derived. Using immunoSEQ multiplex PCR, the repertoire was profiled, and TCRdb retains in-frame clones only, with some absent. D and trimming come from the DNA, and the V and J calls and clone size come from that table. The sample contains roughly 240,000 clones, 84% of which appear only once. The sample is drawn from a study of blood T cell repertoires in COVID-19. As for the study in general: Italy, Spain and the United States were the sources of the convalescent and acute COVID-19 samples. PBMCs, B-cell-depleted T cells, or T cells provided the cDNA or gDNA that made up the material.

Trimming removed 3 bases at V and 5 bases at J, with 12 bases between. There are 14 residues in the CDR3. Germline V gene lookup returns CDR1 MNHEY and CDR2 SVGAGI. The source material was peripheral blood. The gene calls are TRBV6-5 and TRBJ2-3; D is unclear. The sequence came from a man aged 40-50 years who had recovered from COVID-19. CDR3 loop: CASSYVSPGDTQYF. CDR3 nucleotide sequence: TGTGCCAGCAGTTATGTTTCTCCCGGAGATACGCAGTATTTT.